The sequence of this T cell receptor (beta chain) was determined in a study of blood T cell repertoires in COVID-19 (dated by TCRdb to between 2020 and 2021). Study-wide context: Collaborator samples came from the United States, Italy and Spain and covered acute and convalescent phases of COVID-19. The prospective study material was composed of cDNA or gDNA derived from T cells, B-cell-depleted T cells, or PBMCs. Subjects who had been exposed to COVID-19, were actively infected with it, or had recovered from it provided the deeply sampled blood TCRbeta repertoires that made up the dataset. A freely available public database, intended as a resource for researchers studying the immune response to SARS-CoV-2, is where the repertoires were released. The samples were drawn from two sources: the first 160 participants of the ongoing ImmuneRACE study, and 1,000 to 1,500 subjects contributed by 6 global collaborators. Nearly every sample came with metadata listing a de-identified subject ID, COVID-19 status, age in years and sex. Where HLA class I and class II types were available, the types were taken from metadata supplied by the sample provider, not from assay-based typing.

Results and caveats for the whole study, not just this receptor: How much clinical and demographic metadata was included differed by source and by participant, and the metadata was provided uncurated.

V lost 3 bases and J lost 5 bases; the stretch between them is 14 bases long. Reading from cysteine to phenylalanine, the CDR3 counts 15 amino acids. Only the CDR3 region is kept as DNA, spanning 45 bases read in frame from base 1. CDR1 MDHEN and CDR2 SYDVKM were looked up in the germline V gene. TCRbeta CDR3 regions were amplified from genomic DNA by means of the immunoSEQ Assay, a bias-controlled multiplex PCR. The authors processed their data as follows. The number of nucleated cells in each sample was estimated by amplification of reference gene primers within the assay. To quantify the absolute abundance of each unique TCRbeta CDR3 rearrangement, sequence reads were collapsed and filtered. For each sample, productive Simpson clonality was calculated as the square root of Simpson's diversity index over productive rearrangements. This is the immuneACCESS table as TCRdb keeps it, with only in-frame sequences that have V and J called. A part of the clones is gone; compared with another copy, unresolved V genes explain less than half, and the rest is unexplained. Clonal size and the V and J genes are those of that table, whereas D and trimming came from the DNA. For this sample there are more than 150,000 clones; about nine tenths appear just once. In total, the top ten clones hold under 2.5% of the sample.

Each collaborating institution followed its own protocols to collect whole blood in K2EDTA tubes. Collaborator samples were shipped for TCRbeta analysis as frozen whole blood, isolated PBMCs, or DNA extracted from either sample type. In regard to this clone: Its antigen is not yet known. The input lacks base qualities; no much larger clone sits a single base away.

Sequenced: peripheral blood. The V and J genes are TRBV28 and TRBJ1-5; TRBD1 could be the D gene, as 6 bases match. The TCR originated in a woman in her seventies with acute or convalescent COVID-19. The DNA is as follows: TGTGCCAGCAGTTTTACGACAGGAAATTATCAGCCCCAGCATTTT. It specifies CASSFTTGNYQPQHF.